These 6 T cell receptor beta chains share one sample of origin, sequenced in a study of graft-versus-host responses after intestinal transplantation. Repertoires were generated with immunoSEQ multiplex PCR, while TCRdb's copy carries only in-frame clones and drops some. The sample has about 10,000 clones, around 87% seen once. The sample here was PBMCs, taken just over 240 days after intestinal transplant. These receptors all stem from a human patient who received an intestinal transplant, so some T cells may come from the graft donor.

The genes are TRBV6-9 and TRBJ2-7; no firm D call. V shed 9 bases and J shed 0 bases, with 12 bases lying between them. The CDR3 has 13 residues. Germline assignment: CDR1 MNHGY and CDR2 SVAAGI. The CDR3 is CASTPGGSYEQYF. The DNA of the CDR3 is TGTGCCAGTACCCCAGGTGGCTCCTACGAGCAGTACTTC.

This chain joins TRBV4-1 and TRBJ2-5; 14 nucleotides agree with TRBD2. Germline loops: CDR1 MGHRA, CDR2 YSYEKL. This CDR3 region has 19 residues. The junction had 12 bases not matched to a gene; V was cut back by 3 bases and J by 3 bases. The CDR3 loop reads CASSQGMGLAGAVEETQYF. The DNA of the CDR3 is TGCGCCAGCAGCCAGGGGATGGGACTAGCGGGAGCGGTAGAAGAGACCCAGTACTTC.

This chain joins TRBV28 and TRBJ1-2, with 7 positions matching TRBD1. The CDR3 is 14 amino acids. CDR1 is MDHEN, CDR2 SYDVKM, per germline. After removal of 7 bases from V and 6 bases from J, the junction contained 11 bases not matched to a gene. CDR3: CASTLQGQRDGYTF. Here the CDR3 DNA reads TGTGCCAGCACCCTCCAGGGACAGAGAGATGGCTACACCTTC.

V and J are TRBV5-1 and TRBJ2-7; the match to TRBD2 covers 9 bases. The CDR3 has 16 residues. V was clipped by 4 bases and J by 2 bases; unmatched bases: 10. Germline values: CDR1 SGHRS, CDR2 YFSETQ. The DNA for the CDR3 is TGCGCCAGCAGCATCAGGCTAGCGGGAAGCCCCTACGAGCAGTACTTC. This encodes CASSIRLAGSPYEQYF.

V and J are TRBV6-6 and TRBJ1-5; TRBD1 might be the D (6 bases). The ends were cut back, 6 bases at V and 7 bases at J, with 13 bases in the middle. The germline CDR1 and CDR2 sequences are MNHNY and SVGAGI (reference sequence). The CDR3 spans 13 residues. The CDR3 coding sequence is TGTGCCAGCAGCCCGGGGGGCTCCCAGCCCCAGCATTTT. Encoded protein: CASSPGGSQPQHF.

The chain couples TRBV9 to TRBJ2-7; 9 positions match TRBD2. Trimming took 0 bases from V and 1 from J; bases not matched to a gene: 2. Germline CDR1 SGDLS, CDR2 YYNGEE. CDR3 length: 15 amino acids. This chain's CDR3 is CASSVAAGGSYEQYF. DNA of the CDR3: TGTGCCAGCAGCGTAGCGGCGGGAGGGTCCTACGAGCAGTACTTC.